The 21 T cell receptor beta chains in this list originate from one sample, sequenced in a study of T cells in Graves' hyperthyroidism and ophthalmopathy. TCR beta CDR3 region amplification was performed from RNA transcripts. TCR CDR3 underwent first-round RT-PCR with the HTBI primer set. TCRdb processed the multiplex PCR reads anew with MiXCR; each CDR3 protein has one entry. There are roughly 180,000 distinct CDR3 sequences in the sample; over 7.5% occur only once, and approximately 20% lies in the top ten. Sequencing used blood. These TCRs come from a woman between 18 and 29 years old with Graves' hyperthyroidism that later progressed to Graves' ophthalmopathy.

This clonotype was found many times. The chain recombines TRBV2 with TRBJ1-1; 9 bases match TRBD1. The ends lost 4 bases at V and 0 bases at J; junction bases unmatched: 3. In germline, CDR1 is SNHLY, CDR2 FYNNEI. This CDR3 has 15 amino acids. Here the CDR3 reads CASSVGQGLNTEAFF. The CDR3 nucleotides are TGTGCCAGCAGTGTAGGACAGGGGCTGAACACTGAAGCTTTCTTT.

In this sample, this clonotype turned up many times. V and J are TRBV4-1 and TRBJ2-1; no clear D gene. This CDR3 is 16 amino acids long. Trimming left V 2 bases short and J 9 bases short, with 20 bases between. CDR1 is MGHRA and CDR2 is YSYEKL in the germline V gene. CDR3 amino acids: CASSQPLATRYGEQFF. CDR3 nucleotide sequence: TGCGCCAGCAGCCAACCACTTGCGACACGGTACGGTGAGCAGTTCTTC.

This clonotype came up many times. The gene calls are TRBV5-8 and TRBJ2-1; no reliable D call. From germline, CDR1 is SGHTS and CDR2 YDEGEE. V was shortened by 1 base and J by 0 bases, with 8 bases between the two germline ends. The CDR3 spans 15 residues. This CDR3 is CASSLLQYSYNEQFF. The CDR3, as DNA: TGTGCCAGCAGCTTGCTCCAATACTCCTACAATGAGCAGTTCTTC. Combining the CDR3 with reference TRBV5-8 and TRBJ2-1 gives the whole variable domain EAGVTQSPTHLIKTRGQQATLRCSPISGHTSVYWYQQALGLGLQFLLWYDEGEERNRGNFPPRFSGRQFPNYSSELNVNALELEDSALYLCASSLLQYSYNEQFFGPGTRLTVL.

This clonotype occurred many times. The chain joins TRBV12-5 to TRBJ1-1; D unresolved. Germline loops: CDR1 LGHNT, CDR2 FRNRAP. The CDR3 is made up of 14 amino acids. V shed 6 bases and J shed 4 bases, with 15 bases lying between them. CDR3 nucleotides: TGTGCTAGTGGGATAGGCAGTTCTGGCACTGAAGCTTTCTTT. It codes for CASGIGSSGTEAFF.

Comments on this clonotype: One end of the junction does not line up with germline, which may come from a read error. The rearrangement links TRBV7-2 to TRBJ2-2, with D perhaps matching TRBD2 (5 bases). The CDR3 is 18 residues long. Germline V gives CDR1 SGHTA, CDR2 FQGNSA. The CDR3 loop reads CASSLESLRAANTAEMFF. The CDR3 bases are TGTGCCAGCAGCTTAGAGAGCCTGAGGGCGGCGAACACCGCGGAGATGTTTTTT.

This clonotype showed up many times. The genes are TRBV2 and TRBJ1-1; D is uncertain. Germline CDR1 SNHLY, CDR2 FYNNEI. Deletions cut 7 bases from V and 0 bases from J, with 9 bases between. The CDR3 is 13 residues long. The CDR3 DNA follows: TGTGCCAGCATTCGCAGCATGAACACTGAAGCTTTCTTT. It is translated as CASIRSMNTEAFF.

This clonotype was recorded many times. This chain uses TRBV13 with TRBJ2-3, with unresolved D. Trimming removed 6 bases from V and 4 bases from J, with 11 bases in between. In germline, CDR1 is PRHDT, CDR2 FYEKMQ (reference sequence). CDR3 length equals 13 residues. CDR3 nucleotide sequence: TGTGCCAGCAGTGACGGGTCATCAGATACGCAGTATTTT. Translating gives CASSDGSSDTQYF.

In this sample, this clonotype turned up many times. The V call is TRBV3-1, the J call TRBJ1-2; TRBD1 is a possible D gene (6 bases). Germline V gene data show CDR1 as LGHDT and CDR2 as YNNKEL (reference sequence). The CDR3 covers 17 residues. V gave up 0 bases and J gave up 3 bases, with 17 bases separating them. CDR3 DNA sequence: TGTGCCAGCAGCCAAGATCCAAGGCTAGGGGGGGACTATGGCTACACCTTC. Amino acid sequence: CASSQDPRLGGDYGYTF.

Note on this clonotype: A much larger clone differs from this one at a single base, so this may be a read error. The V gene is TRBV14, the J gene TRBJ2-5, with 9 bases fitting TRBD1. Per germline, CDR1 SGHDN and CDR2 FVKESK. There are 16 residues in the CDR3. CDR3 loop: CASSQGGTGYQETQHF. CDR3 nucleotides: TGTGCCAGCAGCCAAGGGGGGACAGGGTACCAAGAGACCCAGCACTTC. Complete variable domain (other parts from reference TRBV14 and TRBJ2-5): EAGVTQFPSHSVIEKGQTVTLRCDPISGHDNLYWYRRVMGKEIKFLLHFVKESKQDESGMPNNRFLAERTGGTYSTLKVQPAELEDSGVYFCASSQGGTGYQETQHFGPGTRLLVL.

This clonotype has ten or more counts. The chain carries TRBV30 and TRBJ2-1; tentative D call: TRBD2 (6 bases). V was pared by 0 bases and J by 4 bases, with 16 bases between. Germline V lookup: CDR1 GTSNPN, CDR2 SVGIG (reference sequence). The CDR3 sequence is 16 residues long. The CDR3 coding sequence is TGTGCCTGGAGTGTAGGGTGGGCTAGCGCGTACAATGAGCAGTTCTTC. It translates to CAWSVGWASAYNEQFF.

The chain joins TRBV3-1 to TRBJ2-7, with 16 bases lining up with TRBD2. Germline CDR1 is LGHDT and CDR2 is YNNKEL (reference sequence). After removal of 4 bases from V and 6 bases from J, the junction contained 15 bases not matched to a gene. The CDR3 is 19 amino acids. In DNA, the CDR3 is TGTGCCAGCAGCCCCCTCCCGGGGACTAGCGGGAGGGCGTCGGGCGAGCAGTACTTC. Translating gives CASSPLPGTSGRASGEQYF.

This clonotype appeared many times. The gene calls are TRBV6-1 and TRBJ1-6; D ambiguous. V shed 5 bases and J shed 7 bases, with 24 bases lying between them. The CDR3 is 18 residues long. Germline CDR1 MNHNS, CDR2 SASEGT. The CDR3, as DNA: TGTGCCAGCAGTTGGGGTCCCTCTCTCTGGAACCAAAATTCACCCCTCCACTTT. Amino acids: CASSWGPSLWNQNSPLHF.

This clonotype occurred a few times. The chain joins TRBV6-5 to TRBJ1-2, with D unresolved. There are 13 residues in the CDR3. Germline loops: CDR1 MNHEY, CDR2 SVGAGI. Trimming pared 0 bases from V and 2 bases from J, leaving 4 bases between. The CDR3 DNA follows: TGTGCCAGCAGTTACTCTCCGAACTATGGCTACACCTTC. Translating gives CASSYSPNYGYTF.

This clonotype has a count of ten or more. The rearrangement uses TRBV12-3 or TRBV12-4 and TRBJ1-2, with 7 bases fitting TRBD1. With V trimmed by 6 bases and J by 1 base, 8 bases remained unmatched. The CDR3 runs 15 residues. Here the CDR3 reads CASSYGTEHNYGYTF. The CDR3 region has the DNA TGTGCCAGCAGCTACGGGACAGAACATAACTATGGCTACACCTTC.

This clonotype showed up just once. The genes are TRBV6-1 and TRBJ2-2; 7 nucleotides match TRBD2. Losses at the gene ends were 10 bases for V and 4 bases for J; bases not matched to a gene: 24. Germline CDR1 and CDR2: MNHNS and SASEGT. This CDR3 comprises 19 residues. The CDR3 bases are TGTGCCACCGTTCGAGGCGGGAGCCGTTGGATGATAGGCACCGGGGAGCTGTTTTTT. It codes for CATVRGGSRWMIGTGELFF.

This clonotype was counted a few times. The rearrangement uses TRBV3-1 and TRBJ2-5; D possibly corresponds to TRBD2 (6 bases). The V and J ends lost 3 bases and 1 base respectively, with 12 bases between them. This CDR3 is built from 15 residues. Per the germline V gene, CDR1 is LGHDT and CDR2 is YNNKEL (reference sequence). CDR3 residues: CASSHDGGSQETQYF. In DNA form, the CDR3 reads TGTGCCAGCAGCCACGATGGGGGGAGCCAAGAGACCCAGTACTTC.

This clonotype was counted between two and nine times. CDR3 amino acids: CASSPGQGVLETQYF. The CDR3 nucleotides are TGCGCCAGCAGCCCAGGACAGGGGGTACTGGAGACCCAGTACTTC. The chain couples TRBV4-1 to TRBJ2-5, with TRBD1 matching over 10 bases. This CDR3 has 15 residues. Germline lookup yields CDR1 MGHRA and CDR2 YSYEKL. With V trimmed by 4 bases and J by 5 bases, 7 bases remained unmatched.

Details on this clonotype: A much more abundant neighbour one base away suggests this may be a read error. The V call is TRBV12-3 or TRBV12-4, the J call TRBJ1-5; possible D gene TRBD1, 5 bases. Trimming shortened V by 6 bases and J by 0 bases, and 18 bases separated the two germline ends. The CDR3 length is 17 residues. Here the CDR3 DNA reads TGTGCCAGCAGCACGGACAAGGGTTCATATAGCAATCAGCCCCAGCATTTT. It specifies CASSTDKGSYSNQPQHF.

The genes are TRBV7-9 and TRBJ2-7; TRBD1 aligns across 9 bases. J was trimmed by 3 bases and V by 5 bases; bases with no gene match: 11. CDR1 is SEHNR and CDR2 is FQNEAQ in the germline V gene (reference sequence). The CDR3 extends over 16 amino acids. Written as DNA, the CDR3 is TGTGCCAGCAGCCGTAACATGGGACAGGGTTTCTACGAGCAGTACTTC. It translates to CASSRNMGQGFYEQYF.

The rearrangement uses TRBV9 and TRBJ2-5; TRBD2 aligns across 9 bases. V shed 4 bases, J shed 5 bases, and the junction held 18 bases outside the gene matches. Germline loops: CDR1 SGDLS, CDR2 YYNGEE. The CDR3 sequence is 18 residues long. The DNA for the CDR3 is TGTGCCAGCAGCCCCCAGACAGCTACTAGCGGGTTTTGGGAGACCCAGTACTTC. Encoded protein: CASSPQTATSGFWETQYF.

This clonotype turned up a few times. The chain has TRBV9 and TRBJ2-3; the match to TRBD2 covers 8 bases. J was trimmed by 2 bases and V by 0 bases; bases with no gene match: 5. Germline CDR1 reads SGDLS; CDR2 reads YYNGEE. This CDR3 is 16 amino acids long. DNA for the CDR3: TGTGCCAGCAGCGTAGTTGGTAGCGGGATCACAGATACGCAGTATTTT. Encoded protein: CASSVVGSGITDTQYF.